Described below is a single TCR beta chain sequence and its context. What it binds is not known. The TCR beta cDNA libraries carried unique molecular identifiers. TCRdb fed the PCR reads into MiXCR, producing one record per CDR3 protein. The sample has more than 350,000 distinct CDR3 sequences, about 40% seen once. The V and J ends lost 6 bases and 7 bases, in that order; junction bases with no gene match: 12. Germline V gene lookup returns CDR1 SQVTM and CDR2 ANQGSEA. The CDR3 totals 15 residues. The data derive from a study of post-analysis software for immune sequencing data. On the study more broadly: Relapsing-remitting, secondary progressive and progressive-relapsing forms made up the multiple sclerosis disease courses. Study observations and caveats: For normalized Chao1 diversity, multiple sclerosis patients scored significantly lower than controls did. About five TRBV segments occurring more often in patients than controls included TRBV5-6, TRBV5-1 and TRBV20-1.

The sequence was collected from a girl aged 2 to 9 with multiple sclerosis. Input material: blood. The chain has TRBV29-1 and TRBJ2-4; 10 nucleotides line up with TRBD2. CDR3 DNA: TGCAGCGTCTCGCCCCGACTAGCGGGCGGGAACATTCAGTACTTC. Translation: CSVSPRLAGGNIQYF.